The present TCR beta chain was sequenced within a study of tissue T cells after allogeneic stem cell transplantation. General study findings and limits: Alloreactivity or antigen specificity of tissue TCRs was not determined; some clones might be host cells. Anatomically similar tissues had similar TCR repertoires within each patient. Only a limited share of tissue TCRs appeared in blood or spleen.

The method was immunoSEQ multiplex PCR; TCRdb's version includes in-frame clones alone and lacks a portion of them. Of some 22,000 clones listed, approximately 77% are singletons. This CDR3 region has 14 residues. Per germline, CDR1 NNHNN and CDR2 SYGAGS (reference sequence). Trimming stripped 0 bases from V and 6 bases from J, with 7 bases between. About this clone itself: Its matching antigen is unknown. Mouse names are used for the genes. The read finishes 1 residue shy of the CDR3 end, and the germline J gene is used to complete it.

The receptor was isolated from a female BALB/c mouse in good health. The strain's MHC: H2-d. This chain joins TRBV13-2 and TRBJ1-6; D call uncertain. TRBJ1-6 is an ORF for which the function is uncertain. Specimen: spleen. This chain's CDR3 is CASGDANSNSPLYF. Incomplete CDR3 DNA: TGTGCCAGCGGTGATGCAAACAGTAATTCGCCCCTCTAC.